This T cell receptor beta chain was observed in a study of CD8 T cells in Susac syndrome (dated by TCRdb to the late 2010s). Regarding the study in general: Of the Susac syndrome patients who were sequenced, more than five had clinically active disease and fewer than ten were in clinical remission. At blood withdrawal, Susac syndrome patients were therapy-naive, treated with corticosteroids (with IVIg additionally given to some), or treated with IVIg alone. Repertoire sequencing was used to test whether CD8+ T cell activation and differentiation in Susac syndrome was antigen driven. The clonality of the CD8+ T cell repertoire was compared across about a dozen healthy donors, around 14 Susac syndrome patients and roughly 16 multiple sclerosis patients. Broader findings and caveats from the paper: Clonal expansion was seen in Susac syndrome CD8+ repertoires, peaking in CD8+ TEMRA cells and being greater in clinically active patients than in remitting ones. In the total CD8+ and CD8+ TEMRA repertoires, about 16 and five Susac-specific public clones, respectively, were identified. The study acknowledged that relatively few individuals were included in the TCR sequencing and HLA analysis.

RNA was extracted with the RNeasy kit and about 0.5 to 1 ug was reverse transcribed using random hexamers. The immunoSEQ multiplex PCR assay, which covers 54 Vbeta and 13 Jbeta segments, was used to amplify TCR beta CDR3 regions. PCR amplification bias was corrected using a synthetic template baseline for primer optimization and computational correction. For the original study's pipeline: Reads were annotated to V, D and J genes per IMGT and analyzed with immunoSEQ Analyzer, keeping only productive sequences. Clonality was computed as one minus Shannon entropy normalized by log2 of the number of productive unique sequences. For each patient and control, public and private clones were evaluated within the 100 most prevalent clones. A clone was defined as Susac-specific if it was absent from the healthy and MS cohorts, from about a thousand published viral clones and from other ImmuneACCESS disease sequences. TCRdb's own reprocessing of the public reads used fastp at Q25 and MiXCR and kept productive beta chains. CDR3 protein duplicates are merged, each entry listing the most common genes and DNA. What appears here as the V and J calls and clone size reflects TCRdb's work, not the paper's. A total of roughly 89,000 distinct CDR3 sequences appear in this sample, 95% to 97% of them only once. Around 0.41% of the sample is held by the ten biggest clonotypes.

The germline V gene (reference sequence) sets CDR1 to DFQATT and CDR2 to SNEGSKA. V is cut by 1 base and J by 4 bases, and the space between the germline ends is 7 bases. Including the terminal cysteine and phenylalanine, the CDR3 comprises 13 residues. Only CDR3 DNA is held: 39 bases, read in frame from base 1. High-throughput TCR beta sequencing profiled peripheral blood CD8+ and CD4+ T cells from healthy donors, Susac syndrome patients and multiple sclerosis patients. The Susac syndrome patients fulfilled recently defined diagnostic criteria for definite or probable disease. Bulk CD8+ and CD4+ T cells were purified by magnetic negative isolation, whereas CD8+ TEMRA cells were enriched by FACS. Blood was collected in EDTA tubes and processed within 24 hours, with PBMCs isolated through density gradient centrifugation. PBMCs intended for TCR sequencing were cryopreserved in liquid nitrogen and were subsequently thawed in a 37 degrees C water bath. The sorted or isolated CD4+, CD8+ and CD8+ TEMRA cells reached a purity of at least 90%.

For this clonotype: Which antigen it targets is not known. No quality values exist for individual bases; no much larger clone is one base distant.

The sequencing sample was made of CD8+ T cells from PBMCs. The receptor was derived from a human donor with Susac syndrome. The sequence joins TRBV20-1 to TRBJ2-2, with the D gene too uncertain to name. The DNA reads TGCAGTGCTAGAGTGGGTGTCACCGGGGAGCTGTTTTTT. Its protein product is CSARVGVTGELFF.